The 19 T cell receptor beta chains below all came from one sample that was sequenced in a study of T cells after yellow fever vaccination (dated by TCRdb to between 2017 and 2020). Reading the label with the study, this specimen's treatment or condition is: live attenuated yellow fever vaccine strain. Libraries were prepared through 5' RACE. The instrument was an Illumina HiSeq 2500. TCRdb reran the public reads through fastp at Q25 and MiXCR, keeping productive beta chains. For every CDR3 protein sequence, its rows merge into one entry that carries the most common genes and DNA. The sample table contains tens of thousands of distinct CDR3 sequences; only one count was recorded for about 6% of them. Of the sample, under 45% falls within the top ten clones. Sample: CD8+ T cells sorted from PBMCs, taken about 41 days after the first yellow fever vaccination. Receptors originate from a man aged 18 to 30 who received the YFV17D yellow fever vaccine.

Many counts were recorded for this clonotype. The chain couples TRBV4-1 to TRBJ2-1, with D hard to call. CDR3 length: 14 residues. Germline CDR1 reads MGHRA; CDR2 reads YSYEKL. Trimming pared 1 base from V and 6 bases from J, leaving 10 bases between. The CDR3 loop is CASSQVGLGNEQFF. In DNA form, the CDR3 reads TGCGCCAGCAGCCAAGTGGGTTTGGGCAATGAGCAGTTCTTC.

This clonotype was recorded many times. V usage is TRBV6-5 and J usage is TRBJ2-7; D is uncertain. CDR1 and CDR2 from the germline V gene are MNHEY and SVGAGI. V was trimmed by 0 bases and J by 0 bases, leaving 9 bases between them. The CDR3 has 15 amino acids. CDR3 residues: CASSYSRHFSYEQYF. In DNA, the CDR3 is TGTGCCAGCAGTTACTCGAGGCACTTCTCCTACGAGCAGTACTTC.

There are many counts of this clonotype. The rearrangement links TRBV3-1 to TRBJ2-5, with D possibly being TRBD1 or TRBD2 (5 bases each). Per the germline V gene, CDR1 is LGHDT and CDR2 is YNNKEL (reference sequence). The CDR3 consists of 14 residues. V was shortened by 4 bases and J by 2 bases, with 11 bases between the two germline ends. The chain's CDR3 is CASSLGTVQETQYF. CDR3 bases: TGTGCCAGCAGCCTGGGGACGGTTCAAGAGACCCAGTACTTC.

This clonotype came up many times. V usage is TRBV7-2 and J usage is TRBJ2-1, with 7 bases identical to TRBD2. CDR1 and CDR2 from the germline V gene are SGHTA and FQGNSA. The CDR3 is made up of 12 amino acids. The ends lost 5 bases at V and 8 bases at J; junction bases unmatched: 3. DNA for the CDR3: TGTGCCAGCAGCCCGCGGGGGTATGAGCAGTTCTTC. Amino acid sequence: CASSPRGYEQFF.

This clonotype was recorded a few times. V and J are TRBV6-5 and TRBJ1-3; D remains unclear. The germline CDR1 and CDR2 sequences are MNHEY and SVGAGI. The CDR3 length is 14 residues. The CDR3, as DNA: TGTGCGGACGGTGGGGTAGACTCTGGAAACACCATATATTTT. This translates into CADGGVDSGNTIYF.

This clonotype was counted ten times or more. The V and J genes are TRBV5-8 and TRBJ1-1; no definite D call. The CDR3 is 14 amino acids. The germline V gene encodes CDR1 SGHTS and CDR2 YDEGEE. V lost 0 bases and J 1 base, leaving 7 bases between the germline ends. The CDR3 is CASSLAESNTEAFF. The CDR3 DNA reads TGTGCCAGCAGCTTGGCAGAGTCGAACACTGAAGCTTTCTTT. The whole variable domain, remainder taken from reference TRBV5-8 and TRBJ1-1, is EAGVTQSPTHLIKTRGQQATLRCSPISGHTSVYWYQQALGLGLQFLLWYDEGEERNRGNFPPRFSGRQFPNYSSELNVNALELEDSALYLCASSLAESNTEAFFGQGTRLTVV.

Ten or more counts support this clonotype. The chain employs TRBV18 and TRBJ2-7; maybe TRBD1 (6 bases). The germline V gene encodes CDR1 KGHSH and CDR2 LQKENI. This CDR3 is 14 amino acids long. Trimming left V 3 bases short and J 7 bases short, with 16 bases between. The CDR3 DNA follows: TGTGCCAGCTCACCGGACCCGGACAGCCTAGAGCAGTACTTC. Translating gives CASSPDPDSLEQYF.

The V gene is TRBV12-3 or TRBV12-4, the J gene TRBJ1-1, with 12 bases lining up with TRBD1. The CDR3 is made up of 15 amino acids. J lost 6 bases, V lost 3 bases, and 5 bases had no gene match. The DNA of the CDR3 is TGTGCCAGCAGTTTCTCCGGGACAGGGGGCTCTGAAGCTTTCTTT. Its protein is CASSFSGTGGSEAFF.

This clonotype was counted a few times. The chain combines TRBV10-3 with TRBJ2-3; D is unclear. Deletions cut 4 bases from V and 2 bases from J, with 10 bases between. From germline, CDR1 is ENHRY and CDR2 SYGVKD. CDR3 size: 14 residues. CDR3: CAISAPEDTDTQYF. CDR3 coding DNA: TGTGCCATCAGTGCCCCCGAAGACACAGATACGCAGTATTTT.

DNA for the CDR3: TGCGCCAGCAGTGAGTCGACTGGACAGGGTCTGGGGGTATACAATGAGCAGTTCTTC. Translating it yields CASSESTGQGLGVYNEQFF. The chain uses TRBV10-1 and TRBJ2-1; 8 bases are a match to TRBD1. Trimming took 0 bases from V and 4 from J; bases not matched to a gene: 14. Germline CDR1 WNHNN, CDR2 SYGVQD (reference sequence). CDR3 size: 19 residues.

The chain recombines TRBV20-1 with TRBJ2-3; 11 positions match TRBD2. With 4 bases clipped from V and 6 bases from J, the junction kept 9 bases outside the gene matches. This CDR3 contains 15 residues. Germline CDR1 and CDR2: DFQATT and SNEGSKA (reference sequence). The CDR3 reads CSATGTSGGFDTQYF. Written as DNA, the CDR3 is TGCAGTGCTACCGGAACTAGCGGGGGTTTCGATACGCAGTATTTT.

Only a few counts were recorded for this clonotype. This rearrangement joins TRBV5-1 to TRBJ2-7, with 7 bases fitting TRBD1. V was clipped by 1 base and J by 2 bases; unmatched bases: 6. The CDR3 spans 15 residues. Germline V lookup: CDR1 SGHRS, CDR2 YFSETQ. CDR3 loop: CASSLTGAYTYEQYF. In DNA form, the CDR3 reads TGCGCCAGCAGCTTGACAGGGGCTTACACCTACGAGCAGTACTTC.

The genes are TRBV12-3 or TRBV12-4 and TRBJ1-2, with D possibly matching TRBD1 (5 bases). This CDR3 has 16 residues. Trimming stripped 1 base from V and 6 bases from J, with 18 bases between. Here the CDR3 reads CASSLEVGFGGNGYTF. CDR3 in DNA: TGTGCCAGCAGTTTAGAGGTTGGGTTCGGGGGGAATGGCTACACCTTC.

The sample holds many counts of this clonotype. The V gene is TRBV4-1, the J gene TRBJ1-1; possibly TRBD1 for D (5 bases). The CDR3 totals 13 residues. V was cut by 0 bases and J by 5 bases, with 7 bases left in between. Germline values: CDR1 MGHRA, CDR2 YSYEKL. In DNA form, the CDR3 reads TGCGCCAGCAGCCAAGAGGGACGGACTGAAGCTTTCTTT. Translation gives CASSQEGRTEAFF.

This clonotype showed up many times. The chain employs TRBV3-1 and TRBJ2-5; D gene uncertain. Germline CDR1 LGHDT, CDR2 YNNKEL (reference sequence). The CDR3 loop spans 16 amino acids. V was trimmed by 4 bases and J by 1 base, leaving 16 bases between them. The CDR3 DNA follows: TGTGCCAGCAGCCCAGGAATCCCTACCTCCCAAGAGACCCAGTACTTC. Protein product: CASSPGIPTSQETQYF.

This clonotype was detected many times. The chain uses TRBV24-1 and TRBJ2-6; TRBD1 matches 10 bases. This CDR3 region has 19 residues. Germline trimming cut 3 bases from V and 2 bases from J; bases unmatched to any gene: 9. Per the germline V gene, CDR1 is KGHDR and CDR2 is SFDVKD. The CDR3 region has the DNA TGTGCCACCAGTGATCCTCGGGACAGGGGAAATGCTGGGGCCAACGTCCTGACTTTC. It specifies CATSDPRDRGNAGANVLTF.

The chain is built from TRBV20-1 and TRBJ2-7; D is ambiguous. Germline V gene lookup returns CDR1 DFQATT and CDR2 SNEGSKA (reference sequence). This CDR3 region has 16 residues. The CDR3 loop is CCARASPPAHFYEQYV. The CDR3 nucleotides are TGCTGTGCTAGAGCCTCCCCGCCCGCCCACTTTTACGAGCAGTACGTC.

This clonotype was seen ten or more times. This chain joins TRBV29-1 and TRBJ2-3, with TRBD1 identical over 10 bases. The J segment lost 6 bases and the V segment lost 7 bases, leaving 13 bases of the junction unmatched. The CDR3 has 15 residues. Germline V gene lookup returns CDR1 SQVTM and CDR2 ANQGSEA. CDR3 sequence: CSAWGPRQGADTQYF. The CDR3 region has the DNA TGCAGCGCATGGGGTCCGAGACAGGGGGCTGATACGCAGTATTTT.

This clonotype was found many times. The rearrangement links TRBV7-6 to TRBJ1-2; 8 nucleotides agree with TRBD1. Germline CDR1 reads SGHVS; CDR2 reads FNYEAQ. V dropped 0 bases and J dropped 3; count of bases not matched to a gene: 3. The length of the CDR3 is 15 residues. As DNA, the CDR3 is TGTGCCAGCAGCTTAGCGGCAGGGGGCGACTATGGCTACACCTTC. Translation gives CASSLAAGGDYGYTF.